What follows describes a single TCR beta chain. What it recognizes is unknown. These data are taken from a study of T cells after yellow fever vaccination. Study outcomes and limitations: A minor fraction of clonotypes spanned both CD4 and CD8 compartments. Once the booster was given, most primary-vaccination clones reappeared, at roughly 96% for CD4 and around 90% for CD8. Abundant bulk-population clonotypes could contaminate the FACS-sorted repertoires.

5'RACE template switching added a universal primer site and UMIs to TCR cDNA. MiXCR was run by TCRdb on the 5' RACE reads, yielding one entry per CDR3 protein. Among some 340,000 distinct CDR3 sequences listed, roughly 10% were seen once. Germline V gene data show CDR1 as LNHDA and CDR2 as SQIVND (reference sequence). CDR3 length equals 12 residues. V was cut by 6 bases and J by 8 bases, with 12 bases left in between. Here the sequenced sample was CD4+ T cells sorted from PBMCs, taken 45 days after the yellow fever booster vaccination. The V call is TRBV19, the J call TRBJ2-3; TRBD2 is a possible D gene (5 bases). The receptor comes from a man aged 18 to 30 who received the YFV17D yellow fever vaccine. CDR3 nucleotide sequence: TGTGCCAGTAGAGATCCGGGGAGTACGCAGTATTTT. Amino acids: CASRDPGSTQYF.